The 27 T cell receptor beta chains below all came from one sample that was sequenced in a study of T-cell reconstitution after alpha-beta-depleted transplantation in children. Preparation of the TCRbeta library involved a method that used unique molecular identifiers. TCRdb independently ran MiXCR on the PCR reads; one entry per CDR3 protein. This table has over 550,000 distinct CDR3 sequences, about 11% appearing once. This sample comprised PBMCs from the stem cell graft donor, obtained from the stem cell graft. The source is a human donor who donated a stem cell graft to a child with acute myeloid leukemia.

This clonotype was picked up a small number of times. The chain uses TRBV29-1 and TRBJ1-1; no clear D. The CDR3 is 10 residues long. Trimming pared 5 bases from V and 1 base from J, leaving 2 bases between. Germline V gene sequence: CDR1 SQVTM, CDR2 ANQGSEA. CDR3 nucleotide sequence: TGCAGCGTTTCGAACACTGAAGCTTTCTTT. It yields the protein CSVSNTEAFF. Drawing the rest from reference TRBV29-1 and TRBJ1-1, the complete variable domain is SAVISQKPSRDICQRGTSLTIQCQVDSQVTMMFWYRQQPGQSLTLIATANQGSEATYESGFVIDKFPISRPNLTFSTLTVSNMSPEDSSIYLCSVSNTEAFFGQGTRLTVV.

V and J are TRBV30 and TRBJ2-7; no reliable D call. With 3 bases removed from V and 5 bases from J, the gap between germline ends came to 11 bases. The CDR3 consists of 12 residues. Germline assignment: CDR1 GTSNPN and CDR2 SVGIG (reference sequence). CDR3 amino acids: CAWRSSGHEQYF. CDR3 coding DNA: TGTGCCTGGAGATCCTCCGGGCACGAGCAGTACTTC.

V gene TRBV10-3 combines with J gene TRBJ2-6; 7 nucleotides align to TRBD1. The J segment lost 4 bases and the V segment lost 4 bases, leaving 7 bases of the junction unmatched. CDR1 and CDR2 (germline): ENHRY, SYGVKD. The CDR3 length is 16 residues. CDR3 sequence: CAISGPTGAGANVLTF. The CDR3 nucleotides read TGTGCCATCAGTGGCCCAACAGGGGCCGGGGCCAACGTCCTGACTTTC.

The rearrangement uses TRBV30 and TRBJ2-1; 9 bases map to TRBD2. The V gene end was trimmed by 4 bases and the J gene end by 6 bases; junction bases not matched to a gene: 4. Germline V gene sequence: CDR1 GTSNPN, CDR2 SVGIG (reference sequence). The CDR3 length is 13 residues. The DNA for the CDR3 is TGTGCCTGGAACCCGGGACTAGCCAATGAGCAGTTCTTC. Amino acids: CAWNPGLANEQFF.

The chain employs TRBV4-2 and TRBJ2-5; 8 bases agree with TRBD2. CDR1 and CDR2 (germline): LGHNA, YNFKEQ. This CDR3 comprises 14 residues. V gave up 0 bases and J gave up 5 bases; unmatched junction bases: 2. In DNA form, the CDR3 reads TGTGCCAGCAGCCAAGAACGGGGGGGGGAGACCCAGTACTTC. It encodes CASSQERGGETQYF.

This chain connects TRBV29-1 to TRBJ1-4, with 8 nucleotides matching TRBD1. The CDR3 has 15 amino acids. Per germline, CDR1 SQVTM and CDR2 ANQGSEA. Trimming removed 6 bases from V and 2 bases from J; junction bases left unmatched: 8. The CDR3 nucleotides read TGCAGCGTGAGAAACCCAGGGGGCACTAATGAAAAACTGTTTTTT. It specifies CSVRNPGGTNEKLFF.

This clonotype appeared many times. The genes are TRBV6-5 and TRBJ2-1; 14 bases are a match to TRBD2. CDR1 MNHEY and CDR2 SVGAGI come from the germline V gene. V lost 4 bases, J lost 7 bases, and 12 bases stayed unmatched. The CDR3 is 18 residues long. As DNA, the CDR3 is TGTGCCAGCAGTTCCAAAGCCCCCGGGACTAGCGGGAGAAATGAGCAGTTCTTC. Its translation is CASSSKAPGTSGRNEQFF.

This clonotype was seen at least ten times. V and J are TRBV15 and TRBJ1-1; D might be TRBD1 (6 bases). With 0 bases removed from V and 1 base from J, the gap between germline ends came to 18 bases. In germline, CDR1 is LNHNV, CDR2 YYDKDF (reference sequence). The CDR3 length is 18 residues. The CDR3 is CATSRDQGRGGANTEAFF. The CDR3 DNA sequence: TGTGCCACCAGCAGAGATCAGGGGCGGGGAGGTGCGAACACTGAAGCTTTCTTT.

There are many counts of this clonotype. V and J are TRBV10-3 and TRBJ2-3, with D possibly TRBD2 on 5 matching bases. This CDR3 region has 16 residues. CDR1 and CDR2 from the germline V gene are ENHRY and SYGVKD. V lost 8 bases and J 2 bases, leaving 20 bases between the germline ends. The CDR3 DNA follows: TGTGCCATCCAGGTAGGAGGAGGCGGACTCACAGATACGCAGTATTTT. Its translation is CAIQVGGGGLTDTQYF.

This clonotype was seen at least ten times. CDR3 bases: TGCAGTGCTAGAGCCGGCAGGGGGAGGGACACTGAAGCTTTCTTT. Protein product: CSARAGRGRDTEAFF. V is TRBV20-1 and J is TRBJ1-1; 7 bases are a match to TRBD1. There are 15 residues in the CDR3. V lost 1 base to trimming and J lost 3 bases; unmatched junction nucleotides: 8. Germline CDR1 is DFQATT and CDR2 is SNEGSKA (reference sequence).

This chain links TRBV5-1 with TRBJ1-2; 7 bases are shared with TRBD1. Looked up from germline, CDR1 is SGHRS and CDR2 is YFSETQ. Trimming at V came to 1 base and at J to 7 bases, leaving 10 bases not matched to a gene. The CDR3 length is 15 residues. CDR3 nucleotides: TGCGCCAGCAGCTTGCGGTCAGGGGGAAGTGGTGGCTACACCTTC. This sequence encodes CASSLRSGGSGGYTF.

The gene calls are TRBV27 and TRBJ2-5; 9 bases are shared with TRBD2. Germline assignment: CDR1 MNHEY and CDR2 SMNVEV (reference sequence). There are 16 residues in the CDR3. With V trimmed by 5 bases and J by 5 bases, 12 bases remained unmatched. CDR3 sequence: CASSAFRGTSSETQYF. The DNA of the CDR3 is TGTGCCAGCAGTGCGTTTAGGGGGACTAGCTCGGAGACCCAGTACTTC.

The rearrangement joins TRBV2 to TRBJ2-3; tentatively, D is TRBD1 (6 bases). Germline V gene sequence: CDR1 SNHLY, CDR2 FYNNEI. Trimming removed 1 base from V and 1 base from J, with 9 bases in between. The CDR3 spans 15 residues. The CDR3 coding sequence is TGTGCCAGCAGTGAAGGCTACAGGGGCACAGATACGCAGTATTTT. Its protein is CASSEGYRGTDTQYF. Filled out from reference TRBV2 and TRBJ2-3, the complete variable domain reads EPEVTQTPSHQVTQMGQEVILRCVPISNHLYFYWYRQILGQKVEFLVSFYNNEISEKSEIFDDQFSVERPDGSNFTLKIRSTKLEDSAMYFCASSEGYRGTDTQYFGPGTRLTVL.

The rearrangement joins TRBV27 to TRBJ2-7, with a tentative D call TRBD2 (6 bases). CDR1 is MNHEY and CDR2 is SMNVEV in the germline V gene (reference sequence). V gave up 0 bases and J gave up 0 bases, with 12 bases separating them. This CDR3 has 16 residues. CDR3 DNA: TGTGCCAGCAGTTTATCGGAGGGGCATAGCTCCTACGAGCAGTACTTC. Protein product: CASSLSEGHSSYEQYF.

This clonotype was found many times. The chain carries TRBV5-1 and TRBJ2-1, with TRBD2 identical over 9 bases. V lost 4 bases to trimming and J lost 6 bases; unmatched junction nucleotides: 8. The CDR3 totals 15 residues. Germline assignment: CDR1 SGHRS and CDR2 YFSETQ. The DNA for the CDR3 is TGCGCCAGCAGCCGGGATAGCGGGAGTTCCAATGAGCAGTTCTTC. Translation gives CASSRDSGSSNEQFF.

There are many counts of this clonotype. The chain employs TRBV12-3 or TRBV12-4 and TRBJ1-1, with 8 bases fitting TRBD1. The CDR3 has 16 residues. The V gene end was trimmed by 5 bases and the J gene end by 5 bases; junction bases not matched to a gene: 13. CDR3 loop: CASSPELDRGWTEAFF. DNA for the CDR3: TGTGCCAGCAGTCCGGAACTCGACAGGGGATGGACTGAAGCTTTCTTT.

This clonotype was counted only a few times. The gene calls are TRBV20-1 and TRBJ2-5, with 15 nucleotides matching TRBD2. Losses at the gene ends were 5 bases for V and 5 bases for J; bases not matched to a gene: 9. The germline V gene encodes CDR1 DFQATT and CDR2 SNEGSKA (reference sequence). The CDR3 extends over 16 amino acids. CDR3 region: CSAWTGLAGGGETQYF. The DNA for the CDR3 is TGCAGTGCTTGGACGGGACTAGCGGGAGGAGGGGAGACCCAGTACTTC.

This clonotype was recorded at least ten times. V gene TRBV4-3 combines with J gene TRBJ1-1; D unresolved. Trimming shortened V by 0 bases and J by 3 bases, and 8 bases separated the two germline ends. CDR1 LGHNA and CDR2 YSLEER come from the germline V gene. The length of the CDR3 is 14 residues. CDR3 sequence: CASSQDREYTEAFF. CDR3 sequence (DNA): TGCGCCAGCAGCCAAGATCGAGAGTACACTGAAGCTTTCTTT.

This clonotype has only a few counts. This rearrangement joins TRBV20-1 to TRBJ1-2; 9 nucleotides agree with TRBD1. There are 16 residues in the CDR3. CDR1 and CDR2 (germline): DFQATT, SNEGSKA (reference sequence). V trimming: 5 bases; J trimming: 6 bases; junction bases outside the gene matches: 16. CDR3 DNA sequence: TGCAGTGCTTCAGACAGGGGGGCTGGGGGAGGCCATGGCTACACCTTC. Encoded protein: CSASDRGAGGGHGYTF.

This chain connects TRBV20-1 to TRBJ2-6; D is ambiguous. CDR1 and CDR2 from the germline V gene are DFQATT and SNEGSKA (reference sequence). The CDR3 is 15 amino acids. V was shortened by 5 bases and J by 3 bases, with 14 bases between the two germline ends. CDR3 amino acids: CSAYTRSVGANVLTF. The CDR3 nucleotides are TGCAGTGCTTATACCCGTTCAGTTGGGGCCAACGTCCTGACTTTC.

This clonotype has a count of ten or more. The chain couples TRBV7-2 to TRBJ2-7, with TRBD2 matching over 11 bases. Losses at the gene ends were 3 bases for V and 4 bases for J; bases not matched to a gene: 17. Germline V gene lookup returns CDR1 SGHTA and CDR2 FQGNSA. The CDR3 covers 19 residues. In nucleotides, the CDR3 is TGTGCCAGCAGCTTTAGGAGGACTAGCGGGTCGGGAAGAGGGTACGAGCAGTACTTC. Amino acid sequence: CASSFRRTSGSGRGYEQYF. Full variable domain (missing parts from reference TRBV7-2 and TRBJ2-7): GAGVSQSPSNKVTEKGKDVELRCDPISGHTALYWYRQSLGQGLEFLIYFQGNSAPDKSGLPSDRFSAERTGGSVSTLTIQRTQQEDSAVYLCASSFRRTSGSGRGYEQYFGPGTRLTVT.

This clonotype occurred a few times. The chain joins TRBV12-3 or TRBV12-4 to TRBJ2-5; 9 nucleotides line up with TRBD2. V trimming: 4 bases; J trimming: 7 bases; junction bases outside the gene matches: 7. This CDR3 spans 14 amino acids. The CDR3 coding sequence is TGTGCCAGCAGTTCCTCCGGGACTAGCATGACCCAGTACTTC. Residues: CASSSSGTSMTQYF.

This clonotype appeared a few times. The chain employs TRBV6-2 or TRBV6-3 and TRBJ2-2; tentative D call: TRBD2 (6 bases). V was trimmed by 0 bases and J by 0 bases, leaving 11 bases between them. This CDR3 comprises 17 residues. CDR1 and CDR2 (germline): MNHEY, SVGEGT. The CDR3 reads CASSYSGGGTNTGELFF. The CDR3 nucleotides are TGTGCCAGCAGTTACTCGGGTGGGGGGACGAACACCGGGGAGCTGTTTTTT.

J is TRBJ2-7 and V is TRBV5-1; TRBD2 might be the D (6 bases). V shed 0 bases and J shed 3 bases, with 19 bases lying between them. There are 17 residues in the CDR3. From germline, CDR1 is SGHRS and CDR2 YFSETQ. The CDR3 DNA reads as TGCGCCAGCAGCTTGGCCGGAGTTAGCGGCTTCTACTACGAGCAGTACTTC. Residues: CASSLAGVSGFYYEQYF.

Only a few counts were recorded for this clonotype. This chain joins TRBV12-3 or TRBV12-4 and TRBJ2-3; D perhaps matches TRBD2 (5 bases). The CDR3 loop spans 13 amino acids. Trimming pared 8 bases from V and 0 bases from J, leaving 9 bases between. CDR3 sequence: CASQRTSTDTQYF. The CDR3 DNA sequence: TGTGCCAGCCAGCGGACTAGCACAGATACGCAGTATTTT.

This clonotype has just a few counts. As DNA, the CDR3 is TGCAGCGTTGGAATGTCCGCCAAAAACATTCAGTACTTC. This sequence encodes CSVGMSAKNIQYF. The chain couples TRBV29-1 to TRBJ2-4; no definite D call. CDR1 is SQVTM and CDR2 is ANQGSEA in the germline V gene. V was cut by 4 bases and J by 1 base, with 8 bases left in between. CDR3 length: 13 amino acids.

This clonotype was seen a handful of times. V is TRBV27 and J is TRBJ2-7, with 8 nucleotides matching TRBD1. V lost 3 bases, J lost 5 bases, and 9 bases stayed unmatched. The CDR3 length is 15 residues. Germline V gene data show CDR1 as MNHEY and CDR2 as SMNVEV (reference sequence). Here the CDR3 DNA reads TGTGCCAGCAGTTTTATGAGGACAGGGTGGGACGAGCAGTACTTC. This codes for CASSFMRTGWDEQYF.